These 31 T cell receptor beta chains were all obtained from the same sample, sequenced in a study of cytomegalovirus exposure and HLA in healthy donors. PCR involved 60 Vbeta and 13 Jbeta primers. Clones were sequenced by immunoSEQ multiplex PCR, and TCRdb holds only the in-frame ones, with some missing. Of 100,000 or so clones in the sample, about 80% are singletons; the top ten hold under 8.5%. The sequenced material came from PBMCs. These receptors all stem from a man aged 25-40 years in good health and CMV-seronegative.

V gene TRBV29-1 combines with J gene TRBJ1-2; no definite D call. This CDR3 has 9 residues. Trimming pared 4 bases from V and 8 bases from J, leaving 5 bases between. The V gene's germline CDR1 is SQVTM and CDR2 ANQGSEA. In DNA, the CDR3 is TGCAGCGTTGCGGAGGGCTACACCTTC. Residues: CSVAEGYTF.

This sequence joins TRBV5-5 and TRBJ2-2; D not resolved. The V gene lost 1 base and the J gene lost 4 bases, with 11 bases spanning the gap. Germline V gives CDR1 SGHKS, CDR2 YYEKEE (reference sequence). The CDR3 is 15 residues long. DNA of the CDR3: TGTGCCAGCAGCTTGACGGGTCAGCGCACCGGGGAGCTGTTTTTT. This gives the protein CASSLTGQRTGELFF. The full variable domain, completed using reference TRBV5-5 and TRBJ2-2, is DAGVTQSPTHLIKTRGQQVTLRCSPISGHKSVSWYQQVLGQGPQFIFQYYEKEERGRGNFPDRFSARQFPNYSSELNVNALLLGDSALYLCASSLTGQRTGELFFGEGSRLTVL.

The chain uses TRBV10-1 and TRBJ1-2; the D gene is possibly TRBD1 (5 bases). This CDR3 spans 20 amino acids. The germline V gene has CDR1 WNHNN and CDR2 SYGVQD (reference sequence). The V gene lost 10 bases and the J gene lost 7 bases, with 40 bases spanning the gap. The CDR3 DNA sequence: TGCGCCACCAATAGAATCAGTGGGCATTATCTCCTAGGGGATGTTCTTGGCTACACCTTC. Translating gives CATNRISGHYLLGDVLGYTF.

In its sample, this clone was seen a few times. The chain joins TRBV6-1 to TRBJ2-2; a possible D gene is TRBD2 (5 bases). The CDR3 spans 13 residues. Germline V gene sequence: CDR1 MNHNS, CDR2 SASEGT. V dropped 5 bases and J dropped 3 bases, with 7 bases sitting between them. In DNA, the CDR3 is TGTGCCAGCAGTAGGAGGTACACCGGGGAGCTGTTTTTT. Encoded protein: CASSRRYTGELFF.

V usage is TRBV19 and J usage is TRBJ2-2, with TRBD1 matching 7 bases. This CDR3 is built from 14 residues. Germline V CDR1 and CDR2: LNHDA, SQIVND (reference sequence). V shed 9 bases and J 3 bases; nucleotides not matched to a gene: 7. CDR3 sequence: CARAPQGDTGELFF. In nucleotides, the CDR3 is TGTGCCAGAGCCCCTCAGGGGGACACCGGGGAGCTGTTTTTT.

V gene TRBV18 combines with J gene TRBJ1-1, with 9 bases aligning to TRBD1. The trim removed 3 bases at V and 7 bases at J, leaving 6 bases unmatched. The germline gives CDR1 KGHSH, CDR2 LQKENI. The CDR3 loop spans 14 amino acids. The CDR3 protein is CASSPRDRVDEAFF. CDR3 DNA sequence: TGTGCCAGCTCACCCCGGGACAGGGTCGATGAAGCTTTCTTT.

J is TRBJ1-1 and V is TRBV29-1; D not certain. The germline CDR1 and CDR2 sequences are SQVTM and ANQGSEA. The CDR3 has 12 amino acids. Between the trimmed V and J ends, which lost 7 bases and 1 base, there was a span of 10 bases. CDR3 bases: TGCAGCGCCCAGCGGCAGAACACTGAAGCTTTCTTT. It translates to CSAQRQNTEAFF.

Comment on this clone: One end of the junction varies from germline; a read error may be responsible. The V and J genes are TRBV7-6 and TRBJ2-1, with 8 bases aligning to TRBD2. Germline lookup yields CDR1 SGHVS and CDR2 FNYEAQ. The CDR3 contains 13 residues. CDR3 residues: CATSGRSMSEQFF. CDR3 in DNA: TGTGCCACCAGCGGGAGATCTATGAGTGAGCAGTTCTTC. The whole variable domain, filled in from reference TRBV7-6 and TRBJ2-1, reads GAGVSQSPRYKVTKRGQDVALRCDPISGHVSLYWYRQALGQGPEFLTYFNYEAQQDKSGLPNDRFSAERPEGSISTLTIQRTEQRDSAMYRCATSGRSMSEQFFGPGTRLTVL.

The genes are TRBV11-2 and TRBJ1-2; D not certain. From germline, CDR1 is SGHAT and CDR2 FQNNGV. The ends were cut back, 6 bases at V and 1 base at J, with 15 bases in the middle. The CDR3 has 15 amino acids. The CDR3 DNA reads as TGTGCCAGCAGATCGCTAGACCGATTTAACTATGGCTACACCTTC. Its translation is CASRSLDRFNYGYTF.

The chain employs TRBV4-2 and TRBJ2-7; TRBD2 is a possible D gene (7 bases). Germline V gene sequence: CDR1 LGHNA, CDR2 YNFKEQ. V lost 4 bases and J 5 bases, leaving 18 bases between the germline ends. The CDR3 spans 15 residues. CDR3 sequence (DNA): TGTGCCAGCAGCCCGGGGGGCGCCCATGGGAACGAGCAGTACTTC. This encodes CASSPGGAHGNEQYF.

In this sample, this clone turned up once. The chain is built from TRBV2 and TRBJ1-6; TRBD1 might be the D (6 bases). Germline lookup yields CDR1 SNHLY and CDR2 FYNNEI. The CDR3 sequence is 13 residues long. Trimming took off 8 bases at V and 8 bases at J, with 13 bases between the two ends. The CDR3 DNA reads TGTGCCAGCCACAGGGAGAGGGATTCACCCCTCCACTTT. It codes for CASHRERDSPLHF. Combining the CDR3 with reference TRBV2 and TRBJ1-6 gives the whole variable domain EPEVTQTPSHQVTQMGQEVILRCVPISNHLYFYWYRQILGQKVEFLVSFYNNEISEKSEIFDDQFSVERPDGSNFTLKIRSTKLEDSAMYFCASHRERDSPLHFGNGTRLTVT.

The CDR3 DNA reads TGTGCCAGCAGTCCCTTTAGAGGAGGGGATGGCTACACCTTC. It specifies CASSPFRGGDGYTF. This rearrangement joins TRBV6-1 to TRBJ1-2, with D possibly matching TRBD1 (5 bases). From germline, CDR1 is MNHNS and CDR2 SASEGT. There are 14 residues in the CDR3. V lost 5 bases to trimming and J lost 6 bases, with 16 bases between them.

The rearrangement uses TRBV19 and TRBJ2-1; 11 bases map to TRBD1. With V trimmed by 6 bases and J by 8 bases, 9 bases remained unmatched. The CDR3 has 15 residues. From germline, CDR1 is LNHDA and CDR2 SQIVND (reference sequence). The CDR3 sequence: CASSSAGTGGHEQFF. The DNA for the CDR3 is TGTGCCAGTAGCTCCGCCGGGACAGGGGGTCATGAGCAGTTCTTC.

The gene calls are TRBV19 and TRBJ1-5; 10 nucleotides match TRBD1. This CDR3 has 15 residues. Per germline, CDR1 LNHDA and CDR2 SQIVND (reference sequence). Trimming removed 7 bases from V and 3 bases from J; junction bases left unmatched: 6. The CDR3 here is CASTPGTGDNQPQHF. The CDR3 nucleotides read TGTGCCAGTACCCCCGGGACAGGGGACAATCAGCCCCAGCATTTT.

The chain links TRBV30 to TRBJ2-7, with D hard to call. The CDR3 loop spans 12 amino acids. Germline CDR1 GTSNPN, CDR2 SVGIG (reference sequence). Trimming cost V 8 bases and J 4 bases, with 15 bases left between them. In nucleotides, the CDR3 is TGTGCCCTCGGTACAGAGAGTTACGAGCAGTACTTC. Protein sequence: CALGTESYEQYF.

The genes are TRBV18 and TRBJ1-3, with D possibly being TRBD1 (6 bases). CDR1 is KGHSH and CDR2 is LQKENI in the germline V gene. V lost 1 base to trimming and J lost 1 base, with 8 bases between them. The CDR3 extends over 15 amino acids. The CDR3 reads CASSPLTGSGNTIYF. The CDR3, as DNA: TGTGCCAGCTCACCACTCACAGGGTCTGGAAACACCATATATTTT. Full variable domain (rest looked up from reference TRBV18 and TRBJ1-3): NAGVMQNPRHLVRRRGQEARLRCSPMKGHSHVYWYRQLPEEGLKFMVYLQKENIIDESGMPKERFSAEFPKEGPSILRIQQVVRGDSAAYFCASSPLTGSGNTIYFGEGSWLTVV.

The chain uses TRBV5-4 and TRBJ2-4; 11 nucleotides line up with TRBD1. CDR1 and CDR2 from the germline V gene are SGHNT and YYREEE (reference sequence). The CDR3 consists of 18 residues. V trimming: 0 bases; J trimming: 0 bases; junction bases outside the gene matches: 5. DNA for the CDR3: TGTGCCAGCAGCTTGGGGACAGGGGGCGCCGGAGCCAAAAACATTCAGTACTTC. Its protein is CASSLGTGGAGAKNIQYF.

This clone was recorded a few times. The CDR3 DNA is TGTGCCAGCAGTTCCCCCTCTGGGGGGGGCTACAATGAGCAGTTCTTC. It encodes CASSSPSGGGYNEQFF. V and J are TRBV6-6 and TRBJ2-1; 7 bases are shared with TRBD2. Trimming took 4 bases from V and 3 from J; bases not matched to a gene: 9. Per the germline V gene, CDR1 is MNHNY and CDR2 is SVGAGI (reference sequence). This CDR3 is built from 16 residues.

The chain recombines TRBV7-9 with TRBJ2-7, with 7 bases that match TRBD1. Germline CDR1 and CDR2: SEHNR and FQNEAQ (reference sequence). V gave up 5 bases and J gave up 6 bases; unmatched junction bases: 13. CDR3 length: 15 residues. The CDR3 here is CASSPRDSAGGEQYF. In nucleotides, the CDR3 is TGTGCCAGCAGCCCTCGGGACAGCGCAGGGGGCGAGCAGTACTTC.

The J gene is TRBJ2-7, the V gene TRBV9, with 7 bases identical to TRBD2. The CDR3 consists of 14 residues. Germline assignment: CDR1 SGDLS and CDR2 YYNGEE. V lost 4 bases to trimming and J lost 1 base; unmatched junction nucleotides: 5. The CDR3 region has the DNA TGTGCCAGCAGCCCGTGGGGGGGGTCCTACGAGCAGTACTTC. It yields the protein CASSPWGGSYEQYF.

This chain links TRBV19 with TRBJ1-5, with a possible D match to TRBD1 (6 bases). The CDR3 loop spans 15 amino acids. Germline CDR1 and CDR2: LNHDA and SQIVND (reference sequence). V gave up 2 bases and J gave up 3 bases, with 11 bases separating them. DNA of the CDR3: TGTGCCAGTAGTATATTTCGACAGGACAATCAGCCCCAGCATTTT. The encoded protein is CASSIFRQDNQPQHF.

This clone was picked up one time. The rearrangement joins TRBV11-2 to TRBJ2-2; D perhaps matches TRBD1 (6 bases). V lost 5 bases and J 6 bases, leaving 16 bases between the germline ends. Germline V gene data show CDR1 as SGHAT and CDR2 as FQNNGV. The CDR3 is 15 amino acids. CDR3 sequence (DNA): TGTGCCAGCAGCCAACAGGGTCTTAGGGCCGGGGAGCTGTTTTTT. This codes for CASSQQGLRAGELFF. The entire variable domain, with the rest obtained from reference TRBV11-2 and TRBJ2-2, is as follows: EAGVAQSPRYKIIEKRQSVAFWCNPISGHATLYWYQQILGQGPKLLIQFQNNGVVDDSQLPKDRFSAERLKGVDSTLKIQPAKLEDSAVYLCASSQQGLRAGELFFGEGSRLTVL.

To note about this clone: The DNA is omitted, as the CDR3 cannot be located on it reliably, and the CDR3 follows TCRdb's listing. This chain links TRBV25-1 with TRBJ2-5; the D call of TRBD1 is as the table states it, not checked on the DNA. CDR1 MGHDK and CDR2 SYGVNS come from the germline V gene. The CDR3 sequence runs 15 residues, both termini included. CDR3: CASSSSASGLETQYF.

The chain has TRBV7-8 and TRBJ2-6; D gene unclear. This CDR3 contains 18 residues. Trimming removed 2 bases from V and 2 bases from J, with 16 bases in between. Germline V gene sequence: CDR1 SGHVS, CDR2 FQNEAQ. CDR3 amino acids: CASSLLPGFLPGANVLTF. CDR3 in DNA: TGTGCCAGCAGCTTATTACCAGGATTCCTCCCTGGGGCCAACGTCCTGACTTTC.

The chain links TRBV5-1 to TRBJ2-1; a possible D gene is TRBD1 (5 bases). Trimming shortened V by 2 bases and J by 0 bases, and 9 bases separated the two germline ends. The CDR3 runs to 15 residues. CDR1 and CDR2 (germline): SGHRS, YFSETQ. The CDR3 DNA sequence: TGCGCCAGCAGCTTTCAAACAGGCTCCTACAATGAGCAGTTCTTC. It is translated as CASSFQTGSYNEQFF.

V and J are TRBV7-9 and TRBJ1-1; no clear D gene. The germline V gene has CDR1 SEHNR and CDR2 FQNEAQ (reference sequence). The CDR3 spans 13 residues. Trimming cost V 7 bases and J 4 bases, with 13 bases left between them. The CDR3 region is CASTRDGGTEAFF. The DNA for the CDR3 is TGTGCCAGCACCCGAGATGGCGGCACTGAAGCTTTCTTT.

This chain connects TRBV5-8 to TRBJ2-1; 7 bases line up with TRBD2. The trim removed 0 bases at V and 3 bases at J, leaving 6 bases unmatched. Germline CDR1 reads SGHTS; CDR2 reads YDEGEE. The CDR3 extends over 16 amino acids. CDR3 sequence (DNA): TGTGCCAGCAGCTTGGACCTAGCGGCCTACTACAATGAGCAGTTCTTC. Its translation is CASSLDLAAYYNEQFF.

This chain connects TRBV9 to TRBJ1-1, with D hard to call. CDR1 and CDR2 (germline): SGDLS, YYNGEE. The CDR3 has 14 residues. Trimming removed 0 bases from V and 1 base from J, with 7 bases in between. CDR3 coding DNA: TGTGCCAGCAGCGTAGAGAGATCGAACACTGAAGCTTTCTTT. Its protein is CASSVERSNTEAFF.

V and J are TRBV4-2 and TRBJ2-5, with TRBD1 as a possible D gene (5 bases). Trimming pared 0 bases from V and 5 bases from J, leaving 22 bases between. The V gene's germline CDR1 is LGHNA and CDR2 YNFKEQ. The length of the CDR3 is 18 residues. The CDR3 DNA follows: TGTGCCAGCAGCCAAGAAGTCAGCGTTGGGGCGTCCACGGAGACCCAGTACTTC. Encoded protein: CASSQEVSVGASTETQYF.

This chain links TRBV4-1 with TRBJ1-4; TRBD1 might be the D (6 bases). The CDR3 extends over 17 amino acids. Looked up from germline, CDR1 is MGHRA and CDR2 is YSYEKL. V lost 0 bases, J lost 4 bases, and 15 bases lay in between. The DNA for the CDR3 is TGCGCCAGCAGCCAAGATTTATGGGGGCTGGGTAATGAAAAACTGTTTTTT. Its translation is CASSQDLWGLGNEKLFF.

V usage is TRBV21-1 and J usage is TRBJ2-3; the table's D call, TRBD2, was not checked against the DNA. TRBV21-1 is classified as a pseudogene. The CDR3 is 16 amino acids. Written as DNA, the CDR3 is TGTGCCAGCAGCAAAGCTCGAGGGGGAGGGACAGATACGCAGTATTTT. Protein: CASSKARGGGTDTQYF.